The sequence of this T cell receptor (beta chain) was determined in a study of cytomegalovirus exposure and HLA in healthy donors. This clone was seen a handful of times. It was with 60 Vbeta and 13 Jbeta primers that the PCR ran. The repertoire was sequenced with immunoSEQ multiplex PCR; TCRdb's copy has only in-frame clones and lacks some. The table lists some 90,000 clones, about 81% of them singletons. The CDR3 is made up of 16 amino acids. V lost 6 bases and J 5 bases, leaving 22 bases between the germline ends. The germline gives CDR1 MNHEY, CDR2 SMNVEV (reference sequence). This receptor was identified in a man aged 35 to 55 in good health and CMV-seronegative. The chain uses TRBV27 and TRBJ2-5; maybe TRBD2 (6 bases). The sample consisted of PBMCs. DNA for the CDR3: TGTGCCAGCAGGCCAGGGACGGGAGCCCCAGGGGAGACCCAGTACTTC. Protein: CASRPGTGAPGETQYF.